This TCR beta chain comes out of a study of T cell responses to AZD1222 COVID-19 vaccine. Losses at the gene ends were 3 bases for V and 6 bases for J; bases not matched to a gene: 4. The germline V gene has CDR1 SGHTA and CDR2 FQGTGA. This CDR3 region has 14 residues. The table came from immunoSEQ multiplex PCR; TCRdb's copy has only in-frame clones and leaves some out. The table includes 73,000 or so clones, roughly 80% detected once. This clone was seen just once. Its cognate antigen is unknown. Study outcomes and limitations: Compared with day 0, the breadth and depth of the Spike-specific TCR repertoire rose significantly after two doses of AZD1222.

The clonotype was recovered from an adult who received the AZD1222 COVID-19 vaccine. This chain uses TRBV7-3 with TRBJ2-3; 9 bases line up with TRBD1. Sequenced here: peripheral blood, sampled 28 days after the second AZD1222 dose. This CDR3 reads CASSFGTGTDTQYF. CDR3 nucleotide sequence: TGTGCCAGCAGCTTCGGGACAGGGACCGATACGCAGTATTTT. The whole variable domain, remainder taken from reference TRBV7-3 and TRBJ2-3, is GAGVSQTPSNKVTEKGKYVELRCDPISGHTALYWYRQSLGQGPEFLIYFQGTGAADDSGLPNDRFFAVRPEGSVSTLKIQRTERGDSAVYLCASSFGTGTDTQYFGPGTRLTVL.